The sequence of this TCR beta chain was determined in a study of T cell changes during pregnancy in multiple sclerosis. Generated by immunoSEQ multiplex PCR, the TCRdb table keeps only in-frame clones and is missing some. The sample consists of over 75,000 clones, roughly 92% of them appearing once. This clone was recorded once. This CDR3 spans 14 amino acids. Per germline, CDR1 KGHSH and CDR2 LQKENI. The V gene end was trimmed by 2 bases and the J gene end by 5 bases; junction bases not matched to a gene: 4. The sequence derives from a female donor with multiple sclerosis, enrolled in a pregnancy study. This sample comprised peripheral blood, obtained in the first trimester of pregnancy. V is TRBV18 and J is TRBJ1-2; 8 bases fit TRBD1. CDR3 DNA: TGTGCCAGCTCACCAGCGGGACAGGCTTATGGCTACACCTTC. Encoded protein: CASSPAGQAYGYTF.